The present TCR beta chain was sequenced within a study of blood T cells in healthy people across ages. Study-wide findings and caveats: Both higher diversity and more naive CD4+ cells marked long-lived donors when set against aged donors. The recorded TCR beta diversity per million T cells decreased in a roughly linear manner with age.

In each sample, at least 6.5 million PBMCs were isolated. Sample-barcoded 5' priming and a J-beta primer mix drove a second PCR of roughly 6 to 12 cycles. Each cDNA was tagged by a template-switch adaptor containing 12 random nucleotides. TCRdb independently ran MiXCR on the 5' RACE reads; one entry per CDR3 protein. The sample gives around 900,000 distinct CDR3 sequences, less than 35% of which show up once; about 18% is in the top ten. Ten or more counts support this clonotype. Antigen unknown. The sequence derives from an elderly woman in good health. The sample was blood.

Here the CDR3 DNA reads TGTGCCAGCACCCTCCGGGGTTTCCCCATTAATGAGCAGTTCTTC. Protein sequence: CASTLRGFPINEQFF. The rearrangement uses TRBV7-2 and TRBJ2-1; weak D call: TRBD2 (5 bases). The V and J ends lost 7 bases and 7 bases respectively, with 20 bases between them. Per the germline V gene, CDR1 is SGHTA and CDR2 is FQGNSA. The CDR3 covers 15 residues.